The 10 T cell receptor beta chains listed next were all sequenced from one sample in a study of blood T cell repertoires in COVID-19. The assay was immunoSEQ multiplex PCR, and TCRdb's table has in-frame clones only and misses some. The data contain 150,000 to 200,000 clones, approximately 82% of them singletons. Sequencing was carried out using PBMCs or T cells enriched from blood (not recorded which). The receptors shown here come from a woman between 45 and 65 years old in a cohort exposed to, infected with or recovered from COVID-19 (not recorded which).

This sequence joins TRBV9 and TRBJ1-4, with TRBD1 matching 8 bases. This CDR3 region has 15 residues. Trimming cost V 0 bases and J 6 bases; bases outside gene matches: 4. The germline V gene encodes CDR1 SGDLS and CDR2 YYNGEE. CDR3 in amino acids: CASSVGTGNDEKLFF. The DNA of the CDR3 is TGTGCCAGCAGCGTAGGGACAGGGAATGATGAAAAACTGTTTTTT.

This chain uses TRBV10-1 with TRBJ1-4; D remains ambiguous. V dropped 2 bases and J dropped 5 bases, with 12 bases sitting between them. Germline CDR1 is WNHNN and CDR2 is SYGVQD (reference sequence). The CDR3 extends over 15 amino acids. CDR3 DNA: TGCGCCAGCAGTGAGCCCACGACGGGGAATGAAAAACTGTTTTTT. As protein: CASSEPTTGNEKLFF.

This chain links TRBV28 with TRBJ2-7; TRBD2 agrees at 7 bases. CDR3 length: 14 amino acids. CDR1 and CDR2 from the germline V gene are MDHEN and SYDVKM. The J segment lost 3 bases and the V segment lost 5 bases, leaving 7 bases of the junction unmatched. In DNA, the CDR3 is TGTGCCAGCAGTCCGGGGGGAAGAAACTACGAGCAGTACTTC. Residues: CASSPGGRNYEQYF.

V gene TRBV4-1 combines with J gene TRBJ2-7; 9 bases align to TRBD2. The CDR3 has 16 amino acids. With 0 bases clipped from V and 6 bases from J, the junction kept 9 bases outside the gene matches. The germline V gene has CDR1 MGHRA and CDR2 YSYEKL. The CDR3 region has the DNA TGCGCCAGCAGCCAAGATCGGGGTAGCGGGAGCATCGAGCAGTACTTC. It is translated as CASSQDRGSGSIEQYF.

This chain uses TRBV5-8 with TRBJ2-1; tentative D call: TRBD1 (6 bases). CDR1 is SGHTS and CDR2 is YDEGEE in the germline V gene. The CDR3 sequence is 12 residues long. V dropped 4 bases and J dropped 6 bases, with 8 bases sitting between them. Here the CDR3 DNA reads TGTGCCAGCAGCCAAGGGGGCAATGAGCAGTTCTTC. Translation gives CASSQGGNEQFF.

The V gene is TRBV6-2 or TRBV6-3, the J gene TRBJ1-2; no clear D gene. Trimming took off 3 bases at V and 1 base at J, with 6 bases between the two ends. Per the germline V gene, CDR1 is MNHEY and CDR2 is SVGEGT. This CDR3 comprises 13 residues. Here the CDR3 DNA reads TGTGCCAGCAGTTATGAGAGTAACTATGGCTACACCTTC. This gives the protein CASSYESNYGYTF.

V gene TRBV4-2 combines with J gene TRBJ2-3, with TRBD2 matching 11 bases. Germline values: CDR1 LGHNA, CDR2 YNFKEQ. This CDR3 is 17 amino acids long. V trimming: 0 bases; J trimming: 1 base; junction bases outside the gene matches: 3. In DNA, the CDR3 is TGTGCCAGCAGCCAAGAGGGGACTAGCGGTGGCACAGATACGCAGTATTTT. Its protein is CASSQEGTSGGTDTQYF.

With respect to this clone: At one boundary the junction diverges from the germline segment, which might be a read error. The V gene is TRBV7-7, the J gene TRBJ2-1; 8 bases align to TRBD1. Germline CDR1 reads SSHAT; CDR2 reads FNYEAQ (reference sequence). The CDR3 covers 13 residues. The CDR3 sequence: CASSLFFWTGKFF. The CDR3 DNA sequence: TGTGCTAGCAGCTTATTTTTTTGGACAGGGAAGTTCTTC.

In this sample, this clone turned up once. CDR3 bases: TGTGCCAGCAGCGGAAGACTAACAAGCAATGAGCAGTTCTTC. Protein product: CASSGRLTSNEQFF. This chain links TRBV9 with TRBJ2-1, with D maybe TRBD2 (5 bases). Per germline, CDR1 SGDLS and CDR2 YYNGEE. CDR3 length equals 14 residues. The V end lost 3 bases, the J end lost 6 bases, and 13 bases lay between the germline ends.

The V gene is TRBV19, the J gene TRBJ2-2, with 8 nucleotides matching TRBD1. The CDR3 length is 18 residues. Per germline, CDR1 LNHDA and CDR2 SQIVND (reference sequence). The V gene end was trimmed by 5 bases and the J gene end by 1 base; junction bases not matched to a gene: 12. The CDR3 region has the DNA TGTGCCAGTAGTGGGGACAGGAGCCGGGCTATGAACACCGGGGAGCTGTTTTTT. Protein sequence: CASSGDRSRAMNTGELFF.